Shown below are 21 T cell receptor beta chains from a single sample sequenced in a study of blood T cell repertoires in COVID-19. The method was immunoSEQ multiplex PCR; TCRdb's version includes in-frame clones alone and lacks a portion of them. The sample comprises roughly 160,000 clones, more than 65% of which are singletons, and over 15% rests with the top ten. Sequenced material: PBMCs or T cells enriched from blood (not recorded which). The receptor source for this set is a man aged 60 to 69 who had recovered from COVID-19.

The chain uses TRBV5-1 and TRBJ2-1; 9 bases agree with TRBD2. This CDR3 is built from 16 residues. J lost 5 bases, V lost 0 bases, and 6 bases had no gene match. Germline assignment: CDR1 SGHRS and CDR2 YFSETQ. The CDR3 protein is CASSLVGGRAHNEQFF. In DNA form, the CDR3 reads TGCGCCAGCAGCTTGGTCGGCGGGAGGGCCCACAATGAGCAGTTCTTC.

The genes are TRBV6-5 and TRBJ1-3; no firm D call. Germline V gene data show CDR1 as MNHEY and CDR2 as SVGAGI. The V end was cut by 10 bases, the J end by 4 bases, with 14 bases between. The CDR3 loop spans 13 amino acids. CDR3 DNA: TGTGCCACCCGAAAGCTACTCGGAAACACCATATATTTT. This encodes CATRKLLGNTIYF.

V is TRBV3-1 (or the pseudogene TRBV3-2) and J is TRBJ2-7; the D is unclear. Per the germline V gene, CDR1 is LGHDT and CDR2 is YNNKEL (reference sequence). The V end lost 5 bases, the J end lost 4 bases, and 6 bases lay between the germline ends. This CDR3 is built from 11 residues. The CDR3: CASSSQYEQYF. The CDR3 DNA sequence: TGTGCCAGCAGCTCCCAGTACGAGCAGTACTTC.

The J gene is TRBJ2-2, the V gene TRBV29-1, with D possibly being TRBD2 (6 bases). The V end lost 5 bases, the J end lost 4 bases, and 11 bases lay between the germline ends. This CDR3 spans 13 amino acids. Germline V gives CDR1 SQVTM, CDR2 ANQGSEA. CDR3 amino acids: CSVSLGGTGELFF. The CDR3 DNA is TGCAGCGTTAGCTTGGGGGGCACCGGGGAGCTGTTTTTT.

The gene calls are TRBV14 and TRBJ2-7; 8 bases map to TRBD1. Germline V CDR1 and CDR2: SGHDN, FVKESK. The junction had 10 bases not matched to a gene; V was cut back by 6 bases and J by 6 bases. This CDR3 is 14 amino acids long. The CDR3 spells CASREQGGSGEQYF. The CDR3 nucleotides are TGTGCCAGCAGGGAACAGGGGGGATCTGGCGAGCAGTACTTC.

The rearrangement uses TRBV5-4 and TRBJ2-7, with TRBD1 identical over 7 bases. The CDR3 runs 14 residues. CDR1 SGHNT and CDR2 YYREEE come from the germline V gene (reference sequence). V dropped 3 bases and J dropped 2; count of bases not matched to a gene: 5. CDR3 nucleotide sequence: TGTGCCAGCAGCTCCTCGGACAGGACCTACGAGCAGTACTTC. Protein sequence: CASSSSDRTYEQYF.

V gene TRBV12-3 or TRBV12-4 combines with J gene TRBJ1-2; D remains ambiguous. The V end lost 4 bases, the J end lost 6 bases, and 9 bases lay between the germline ends. This CDR3 is built from 12 residues. CDR3 sequence reads: CASSSSRNGYTF. The CDR3 region has the DNA TGTGCCAGCAGTTCATCTAGGAATGGCTACACCTTC.

J is TRBJ1-2 and V is TRBV27, with 9 bases matching TRBD1. Germline V gene lookup returns CDR1 MNHEY and CDR2 SMNVEV (reference sequence). There are 14 residues in the CDR3. With V trimmed by 5 bases and J by 7 bases, 8 bases remained unmatched. The CDR3 region has the DNA TGTGCCAGCAGTACAACGACAGGGGGAGGTGGCTACACCTTC. This sequence encodes CASSTTTGGGGYTF.

This rearrangement joins TRBV29-1 to TRBJ1-1; 7 positions match TRBD1. The V and J ends lost 5 bases and 5 bases, in that order; junction bases with no gene match: 20. Per germline, CDR1 SQVTM and CDR2 ANQGSEA. This CDR3 has 17 residues. CDR3 in DNA: TGCAGCGTTAAGACTATACAGGGGCCCTCACAGGGAACTGAAGCTTTCTTT. This sequence encodes CSVKTIQGPSQGTEAFF.

The chain is built from TRBV7-2 and TRBJ2-1; 8 nucleotides agree with TRBD2. Trimming took 4 bases from V and 9 from J; bases not matched to a gene: 5. This CDR3 is 13 amino acids long. Per the germline V gene, CDR1 is SGHTA and CDR2 is FQGNSA. The CDR3 loop reads CASSSLLAGEQFF. The CDR3 DNA sequence: TGTGCCAGCAGCTCCCTCCTAGCGGGTGAGCAGTTCTTC.

The chain has TRBV15 and TRBJ2-2, with 8 nucleotides matching TRBD2. Trimming removed 1 base from V and 7 bases from J; junction bases left unmatched: 8. Germline V gene lookup returns CDR1 LNHNV and CDR2 YYDKDF (reference sequence). This CDR3 region has 16 residues. The CDR3 DNA reads as TGTGCCACCAGCAGAGGGTACCGGGGGGGCCGCGGGGAGCTGTTTTTT. Translation gives CATSRGYRGGRGELFF.

The chain links TRBV28 to TRBJ2-7, with 9 bases fitting TRBD2. Per the germline V gene, CDR1 is MDHEN and CDR2 is SYDVKM. Trimming at V came to 8 bases and at J to 5 bases, leaving 7 bases not matched to a gene. The CDR3 is 13 amino acids. The CDR3 DNA reads TGTGCCAGCCTCCGCGGGGGGGCTGACGAGCAGTACTTC. Its protein is CASLRGGADEQYF.

The chain uses TRBV11-2 and TRBJ2-7; 8 positions agree with TRBD2. The CDR3 sequence is 12 residues long. CDR1 SGHAT and CDR2 FQNNGV come from the germline V gene. V gave up 5 bases and J gave up 7 bases; unmatched junction bases: 4. CDR3 coding DNA: TGTGCCAGCAGCCCGAGACTAGCGGAGCAGTACTTC. Protein: CASSPRLAEQYF.

V is TRBV2 and J is TRBJ1-6; 7 bases are a match to TRBD1. This CDR3 is built from 14 residues. The V gene's germline CDR1 is SNHLY and CDR2 FYNNEI. The V segment lost 7 bases and the J segment 9 bases; nucleotides outside the gene matches: 9. The CDR3, as DNA: TGTGCCAGCACAAACAGGGGAGCGAGTTCACCCCTCCACTTT. Translation: CASTNRGASSPLHF.

The V and J genes are TRBV5-5 and TRBJ2-3; TRBD1 agrees at 8 bases. CDR1 and CDR2 (germline): SGHKS, YYEKEE (reference sequence). Trimming cost V 4 bases and J 2 bases; bases outside gene matches: 9. The CDR3 totals 16 residues. The CDR3 protein is CASSIGRTGSTDTQYF. DNA of the CDR3: TGTGCCAGCAGCATAGGAAGGACAGGGTCCACAGATACGCAGTATTTT.

The chain employs TRBV7-8 and TRBJ2-2, with 7 bases fitting TRBD1. CDR3 length equals 16 residues. Germline CDR1 is SGHVS and CDR2 is FQNEAQ. V gave up 5 bases and J gave up 1 base; unmatched junction bases: 7. CDR3 nucleotide sequence: TGTGCCAGCAGCCTCCTTGGGACAGTGAACACCGGGGAGCTGTTTTTT. It yields the protein CASSLLGTVNTGELFF. The variable domain in full, with the rest retrieved from reference TRBV7-8 and TRBJ2-2, is GAGVSQSPRYKVAKRGQDVALRCDPISGHVSLFWYQQALGQGPEFLTYFQNEAQLDKSGLPSDRFFAERPEGSVSTLKIQRTQQEDSAVYLCASSLLGTVNTGELFFGEGSRLTVL.

J is TRBJ1-1 and V is TRBV5-1; possible D gene TRBD1, 5 bases. The germline CDR1 and CDR2 sequences are SGHRS and YFSETQ. The ends were cut back, 4 bases at V and 1 base at J, with 14 bases in the middle. This CDR3 contains 15 residues. The CDR3 loop is CASSHNRNQNTEAFF. The CDR3 DNA sequence: TGCGCCAGCAGCCATAACAGGAACCAGAACACTGAAGCTTTCTTT.

The table lists this clone with a count of one. This sequence joins TRBV23-1 and TRBJ2-2; possibly TRBD2 for D (6 bases). TRBV23-1 is sorted into the ORF group, with uncertain function. V dropped 0 bases and J dropped 6 bases, with 8 bases sitting between them. This CDR3 has 14 residues. The CDR3 protein is CASSQSAGSGELFF. CDR3 DNA: TGCGCCAGCAGTCAATCGGCGGGATCCGGGGAGCTGTTTTTT.

The genes are TRBV29-1 and TRBJ1-1; D gene uncertain. This CDR3 has 13 residues. CDR1 is SQVTM, CDR2 ANQGSEA, per germline. Trimming shortened V by 4 bases and J by 1 base, and 10 bases separated the two germline ends. The CDR3: CSVGPTGNTEAFF. Written as DNA, the CDR3 is TGCAGCGTTGGGCCCACGGGGAACACTGAAGCTTTCTTT.

V and J are TRBV6-5 and TRBJ2-7; a weak D match, TRBD1 (5 bases). Germline V gene sequence: CDR1 MNHEY, CDR2 SVGAGI. Trimming pared 4 bases from V and 1 base from J, leaving 14 bases between. This CDR3 region has 15 residues. The CDR3 sequence is CASSFDVYRSYEQYF. The CDR3 DNA follows: TGTGCCAGCAGTTTCGACGTTTACAGGTCCTACGAGCAGTACTTC.

This clone was observed a handful of times. The V and J genes are TRBV28 and TRBJ1-1, with no clear D. Per germline, CDR1 MDHEN and CDR2 SYDVKM. CDR3 size: 16 residues. V lost 3 bases to trimming and J lost 1 base, with 15 bases between them. CDR3 nucleotides: TGTGCCAGCAGTTTCAAGAGGGCCGACAAGAACACTGAAGCTTTCTTT. Protein product: CASSFKRADKNTEAFF. Full variable domain (outside the CDR3, taken from reference TRBV28 and TRBJ1-1): DVKVTQSSRYLVKRTGEKVFLECVQDMDHENMFWYRQDPGLGLRLIYFSYDVKMKEKGDIPEGYSVSREKKERFSLILESASTNQTSMYLCASSFKRADKNTEAFFGQGTRLTVV.